This TCR beta chain was retrieved from a study of blood T cells in healthy people across ages. Study findings and constraints: A strong correlation between TCR beta diversity and naive T cell percentage was seen. Age brought a roughly linear fall in TCR beta diversity measured per million T cells.

About this clonotype: Its antigen is unidentified.

Alongside a J-beta primer mix, a sample-barcoded 5' primer served in a second PCR lasting about 7 to 12 cycles. TCRdb recomputed calls from the 5' RACE reads with MiXCR, one row per CDR3 protein. The sample shows some 1.6 million distinct CDR3 sequences, about 31% of them seen only once. V was trimmed by 5 bases and J by 5 bases, leaving 9 bases between them. This CDR3 comprises 12 residues. The germline V gene has CDR1 KGHSH and CDR2 LQKENI. The receptor was derived from a woman younger than 45 in good health. The specimen sequenced was blood. The rearrangement uses TRBV18 and TRBJ2-5, with no clear D. CDR3 loop: CASSKGVETQYF. In DNA, the CDR3 is TGTGCCAGCTCAAAAGGAGTGGAGACCCAGTACTTC. The full variable domain, its missing parts supplied by reference TRBV18 and TRBJ2-5, is NAGVMQNPRHLVRRRGQEARLRCSPMKGHSHVYWYRQLPEEGLKFMVYLQKENIIDESGMPKERFSAEFPKEGPSILRIQQVVRGDSAAYFCASSKGVETQYFGPGTRLLVL.